The clone carrying this T cell receptor beta chain has a count of ten or more. RNA transcripts were the template for amplifying TCR beta CDR3 regions. The HTBI primer set drove a first-round RT-PCR of the TCR CDR3. A single record per CDR3 protein comes from TCRdb applying MiXCR to the multiplex PCR reads. The sample includes some 270,000 distinct CDR3 sequences, roughly 15% of them seen just once. The sample originates from a study of T cells in Graves' hyperthyroidism and ophthalmopathy. Study-level background: Peripheral blood was drawn at first diagnosis, prior to all treatment.

The sequence was collected from a woman between 40 and 50 years old with Graves' hyperthyroidism. The source material was blood.

DNA of the CDR3: TGCAGTGTCCCCGGGACTAGGGATACGCAGTATTTT. Its translation: CSVPGTRDTQYF. This chain links TRBV20-1 with TRBJ2-3; TRBD2 matches at 8 bases. The CDR3 spans 12 residues. Looked up from germline, CDR1 is DFQATT and CDR2 is SNEGSKA (reference sequence). Trimming cost V 7 bases and J 6 bases; bases outside gene matches: 6.